This is a list of T cell receptor beta chains from one sample in a study of cytomegalovirus exposure and HLA in healthy donors. Using immunoSEQ multiplex PCR, the repertoire was profiled, and TCRdb retains in-frame clones only, with some absent. In the table there are tens of thousands of clones, about 80% of which are singletons. Sequences were obtained from PBMCs. Receptors originate from a woman between 40 and 50 years old in good health and CMV-seronegative. The CDR3 runs from the conserved cysteine through the conserved F or W. The order of the fields is CDR3 protein, CDR3 DNA, J gene, D gene, V gene, clone size. A D gene is named only where the DNA matches it firmly. Some rows have no size entry. The others give once, few or many, or a class for an expanded clone.

cdr3_aa: CASSFESGSTYEQYF
cdr3_nt: TGCGCCAGCAGCTTCGAAAGCGGGAGTACTTACGAGCAGTACTTC
j_call: TRBJ2-7
d_call: TRBD2
v_call: TRBV5-1
clone_size: NA

cdr3_aa: CASSLEVADPSYNEQFF
cdr3_nt: TGCGCCAGCAGCTTGGAGGTAGCGGATCCTTCTTACAATGAGCAGTTCTTC
j_call: TRBJ2-1
d_call: NA
v_call: TRBV5-1
clone_size: NA

cdr3_aa: CASSPWTNEQFF
cdr3_nt: TGTGCCAGCAGCCCGTGGACTAATGAGCAGTTCTTC
j_call: TRBJ2-1
d_call: NA
v_call: TRBV7-9
clone_size: NA

cdr3_aa: CASSEPGQGGGNTIYF
cdr3_nt: TGTGCCAGCAGTGAGCCCGGGCAGGGAGGTGGAAACACCATATATTTT
j_call: TRBJ1-3
d_call: NA
v_call: TRBV6-1
clone_size: NA

cdr3_aa: CATSKMGGLYNEQFF
cdr3_nt: TGTGCCACCAGCAAAATGGGAGGGCTATACAATGAGCAGTTCTTC
j_call: TRBJ2-1
d_call: TRBD2
v_call: TRBV15
clone_size: NA

cdr3_aa: CSASGREGTEAFF
cdr3_nt: TGCAGCGCCTCTGGGAGGGAGGGCACTGAAGCTTTCTTT
j_call: TRBJ1-1
d_call: NA
v_call: TRBV29-1
clone_size: NA

cdr3_aa: CASSEPEGGGYTF
cdr3_nt: TGTGCCAGCAGCGAACCCGAGGGAGGCGGCTACACCTTC
j_call: TRBJ1-2
d_call: NA
v_call: TRBV6-6
clone_size: NA

cdr3_aa: CASRGTGNGEKLFF
cdr3_nt: TGCGCCAGCAGGGGTACAGGGAATGGTGAAAAACTGTTTTTT
j_call: TRBJ1-4
d_call: NA
v_call: TRBV5-1
clone_size: once

cdr3_aa: CASSSHLDYSTDTQYF
cdr3_nt: TGTGCCAGCAGTTCACACCTCGACTACTCAACAGATACGCAGTATTTT
j_call: TRBJ2-3
d_call: NA
v_call: TRBV5-4
clone_size: NA

cdr3_aa: CASSLVQGQETQYF
cdr3_nt: TGTGCCAGCAGCTTGGTACAGGGGCAAGAGACCCAGTACTTC
j_call: TRBJ2-5
d_call: TRBD1
v_call: TRBV5-6
clone_size: NA

cdr3_aa: CASSDHSGTSAFFF
cdr3_nt: TGTGCCAGCAGTGATCACTCCGGGACTAGCGCTTTTTTCTTC
j_call: TRBJ2-1
d_call: TRBD2
v_call: TRBV6-4
clone_size: NA

cdr3_aa: CASSIRQGSNQPQHF
cdr3_nt: TGTGCCAGCAGCATAAGACAGGGGAGCAATCAGCCCCAGCATTTT
j_call: TRBJ1-5
d_call: TRBD1
v_call: TRBV7-2
clone_size: NA

cdr3_aa: CASSGGDTQYF
cdr3_nt: TGTGCCAGCTCAGGAGGAGATACGCAGTATTTT
j_call: TRBJ2-3
d_call: NA
v_call: TRBV2
clone_size: NA

cdr3_aa: CASSWNPGAPNTEAFF
cdr3_nt: TGTGCCAGCAGCTGGAACCCAGGGGCACCCAACACTGAAGCTTTCTTT
j_call: TRBJ1-1
d_call: NA
v_call: TRBV5-4
clone_size: few

cdr3_aa: CASSEHGEYNEQFF
cdr3_nt: TGCGCCAGCAGTGAGCACGGGGAATACAATGAGCAGTTCTTC
j_call: TRBJ2-1
d_call: NA
v_call: TRBV10-1
clone_size: medium-sized

cdr3_aa: CASASGGNTIYF
cdr3_nt: TGTGCCAGCGCCTCGGGGGGAAACACCATATATTTT
j_call: TRBJ1-3
d_call: NA
v_call: TRBV5-8
clone_size: NA

cdr3_aa: CASSYGVRSGEQYF
cdr3_nt: TGTGCCAGCAGTTACGGCGTCAGATCGGGCGAGCAGTACTTC
j_call: TRBJ2-7
d_call: NA
v_call: TRBV6-5
clone_size: NA

cdr3_aa: CASSLTRQDTEAFF
cdr3_nt: TGTGCCAGCAGCTTAACCCGACAGGACACTGAAGCTTTCTTT
j_call: TRBJ1-1
d_call: NA
v_call: TRBV7-2
clone_size: NA

cdr3_aa: CASSPGLGGDEQFF
cdr3_nt: TGTGCCAGCTCACCCGGGCTCGGGGGGGATGAGCAGTTCTTC
j_call: TRBJ2-1
d_call: TRBD2
v_call: TRBV18
clone_size: NA

cdr3_aa: CASSYGANTGELFF
cdr3_nt: TGTGCCAGCAGTTACGGAGCGAACACCGGGGAGCTGTTTTTT
j_call: TRBJ2-2
d_call: NA
v_call: TRBV28
clone_size: NA

cdr3_aa: CASSLSGTGLNEQFF
cdr3_nt: TGTGCCAGCAGTTTATCCGGGACAGGATTGAATGAGCAGTTCTTC
j_call: TRBJ2-1
d_call: TRBD1
v_call: TRBV28
clone_size: once

cdr3_aa: CSGTGSIGELFF
cdr3_nt: TGCAGCGGTACAGGGTCGATCGGGGAGCTGTTTTTT
j_call: TRBJ2-2
d_call: NA
v_call: TRBV29-1
clone_size: NA

cdr3_aa: CASSSWTGTYNEQFF
cdr3_nt: TGTGCCAGCAGCTCTTGGACTGGGACCTACAATGAGCAGTTCTTC
j_call: TRBJ2-1
d_call: NA
v_call: TRBV11-1
clone_size: NA

cdr3_aa: CASSRTSGSTGELFF
cdr3_nt: TGTGCCAGCAGCCGGACTAGCGGGAGTACCGGGGAGCTGTTTTTT
j_call: TRBJ2-2
d_call: TRBD2
v_call: TRBV7-9
clone_size: few

cdr3_aa: CASSTTGKGYEQYF
cdr3_nt: TGTGCCAGCAGTACAACAGGGAAAGGTTACGAGCAGTACTTC
j_call: TRBJ2-7
d_call: NA
v_call: TRBV7-9
clone_size: NA

cdr3_aa: CASSKAERQGTGYTF
cdr3_nt: TGTGCCAGCAGCAAAGCGGAGAGGCAGGGTACTGGCTACACCTTC
j_call: TRBJ1-2
d_call: NA
v_call: TRBV21-1
clone_size: few

cdr3_aa: CASSRDRGVDNEQFF
cdr3_nt: TGTGCCAGTAGCCGAGACAGGGGGGTGGACAATGAGCAGTTCTTC
j_call: TRBJ2-1
d_call: TRBD1
v_call: TRBV19
clone_size: few

cdr3_aa: CASSVVAGSSEAFF
cdr3_nt: TGTGCCAGCAGCGTAGTGGCAGGATCGTCTGAAGCTTTCTTT
j_call: TRBJ1-1
d_call: NA
v_call: TRBV9
clone_size: few

cdr3_aa: CASSRDRGNTGELFF
cdr3_nt: TGTGCCAGCAGCCGGGACAGGGGGAACACCGGGGAGCTGTTTTTT
j_call: TRBJ2-2
d_call: TRBD1
v_call: TRBV2
clone_size: few

cdr3_aa: CASSYEGGDTQYF
cdr3_nt: TGTGCCAGCAGTTATGAGGGAGGAGATACGCAGTATTTT
j_call: TRBJ2-3
d_call: NA
v_call: TRBV6-6
clone_size: NA

cdr3_aa: CASSQDLRDAFLYTQYF
cdr3_nt: TGTGCCAGCAGCCAGGACCTCAGGGATGCCTTCCTTTATACGCAGTATTTT
j_call: TRBJ2-3
d_call: NA
v_call: TRBV4-2
clone_size: once

cdr3_aa: CASSLVSATSNEQFF
cdr3_nt: TGTGCCAGCAGCTTAGTTTCCGCGACTAGCAATGAGCAGTTCTTC
j_call: TRBJ2-1
d_call: NA
v_call: TRBV7-3
clone_size: NA

cdr3_aa: CASREGYGTNQETQYF
cdr3_nt: TGTGCCAGCAGAGAGGGCTATGGAACAAACCAAGAGACCCAGTACTTC
j_call: TRBJ2-5
d_call: NA
v_call: TRBV27
clone_size: NA

cdr3_aa: CASGKQDEQYF
cdr3_nt: TGTGCCAGCGGAAAACAGGACGAGCAGTACTTC
j_call: TRBJ2-7
d_call: NA
v_call: TRBV7-6
clone_size: NA

cdr3_aa: CASRSGLAESTDTQYF
cdr3_nt: TGTGCCAGCAGATCGGGACTAGCGGAGTCAACAGATACGCAGTATTTT
j_call: TRBJ2-3
d_call: TRBD2
v_call: TRBV27
clone_size: NA

cdr3_aa: CASSLDLAGGTDTQYF
cdr3_nt: TGTGCCAGCAGCTTAGATCTAGCGGGAGGAACAGATACGCAGTATTTT
j_call: TRBJ2-3
d_call: TRBD2
v_call: TRBV7-8
clone_size: NA

cdr3_aa: CASGLALRPQHF
cdr3_nt: TGTGCTAGTGGTTTGGCTCTCAGGCCCCAGCATTTT
j_call: TRBJ1-5
d_call: NA
v_call: TRBV12-5
clone_size: NA